This T cell receptor (beta chain) originates from a study of control samples from healthy donors and cancer patients. The CDR3 contains 14 residues. The V gene's germline CDR1 is MNHNS and CDR2 SASEGT. Unmatched junction bases numbered 5, after V lost 3 bases and J lost 5 bases. Method: immunoSEQ multiplex PCR; TCRdb's copy keeps in-frame clones and lacks some. The data hold about 220,000 clones, with about 93% observed a single time. The table lists this clone with a few counts. The chain uses TRBV6-1 and TRBJ2-7, with 9 nucleotides matching TRBD1. This receptor was identified in a man between 50 and 59 years old in good health. Sequenced: blood. CDR3 amino acids: CASSDLQGADEQYF. CDR3 coding DNA: TGTGCCAGCAGTGATCTACAGGGGGCGGACGAGCAGTACTTC.